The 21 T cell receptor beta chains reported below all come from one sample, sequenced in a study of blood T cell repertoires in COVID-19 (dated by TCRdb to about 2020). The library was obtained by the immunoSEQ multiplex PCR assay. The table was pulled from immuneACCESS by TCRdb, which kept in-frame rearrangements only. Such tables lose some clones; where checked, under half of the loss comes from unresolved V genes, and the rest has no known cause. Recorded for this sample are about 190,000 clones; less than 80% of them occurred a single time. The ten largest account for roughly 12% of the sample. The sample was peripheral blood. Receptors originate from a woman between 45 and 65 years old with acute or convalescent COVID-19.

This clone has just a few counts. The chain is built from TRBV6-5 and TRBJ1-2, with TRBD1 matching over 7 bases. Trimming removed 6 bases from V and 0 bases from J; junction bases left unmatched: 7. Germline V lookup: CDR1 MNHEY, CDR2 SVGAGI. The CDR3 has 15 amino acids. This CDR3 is CASRSTGAANYGYTF. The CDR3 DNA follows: TGTGCCAGCAGATCCACAGGGGCGGCTAACTATGGCTACACCTTC.

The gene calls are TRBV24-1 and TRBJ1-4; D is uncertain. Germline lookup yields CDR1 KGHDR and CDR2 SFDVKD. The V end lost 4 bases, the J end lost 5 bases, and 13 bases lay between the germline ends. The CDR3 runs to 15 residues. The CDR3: CATSDHVEPNEKLFF. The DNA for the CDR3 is TGTGCCACCAGTGACCACGTAGAACCCAATGAAAAACTGTTTTTT.

CDR3 protein: CSVEGLAGEQYF. CDR3 DNA sequence: TGCAGCGTTGAAGGCCTAGCAGGTGAGCAGTACTTC. The chain has TRBV29-1 and TRBJ2-7; D may be TRBD2 (5 bases). The V end was cut by 1 base, the J end by 7 bases, with 11 bases between. Germline CDR1 is SQVTM and CDR2 is ANQGSEA. The CDR3 runs 12 residues.

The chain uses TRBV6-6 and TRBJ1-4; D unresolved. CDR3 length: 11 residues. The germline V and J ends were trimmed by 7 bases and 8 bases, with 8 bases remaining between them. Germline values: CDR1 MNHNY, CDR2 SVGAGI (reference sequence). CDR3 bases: TGTGCCAGCACCCTAGACGAAAAACTGTTTTTT. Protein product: CASTLDEKLFF.

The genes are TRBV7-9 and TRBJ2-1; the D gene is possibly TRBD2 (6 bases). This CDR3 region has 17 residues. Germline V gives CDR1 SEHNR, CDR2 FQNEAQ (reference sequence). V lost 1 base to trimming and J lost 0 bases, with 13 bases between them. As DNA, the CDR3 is TGTGCCAGCAGCTTAGAACGCGGAGGGTCCTCCTACAATGAGCAGTTCTTC. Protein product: CASSLERGGSSYNEQFF.

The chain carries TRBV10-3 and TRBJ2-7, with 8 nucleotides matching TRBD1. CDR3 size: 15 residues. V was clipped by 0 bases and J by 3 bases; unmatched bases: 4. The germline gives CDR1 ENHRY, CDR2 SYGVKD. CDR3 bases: TGTGCCATCAGTGAGTCAACAGGGGGAATCTACGAGCAGTACTTC. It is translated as CAISESTGGIYEQYF.

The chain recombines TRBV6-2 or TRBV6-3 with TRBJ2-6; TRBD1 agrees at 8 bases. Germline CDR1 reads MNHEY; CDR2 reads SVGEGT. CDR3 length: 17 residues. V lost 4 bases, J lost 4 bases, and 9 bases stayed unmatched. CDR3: CASSWETGAVGANVLTF. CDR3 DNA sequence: TGTGCCAGCAGTTGGGAGACAGGGGCGGTCGGGGCCAACGTCCTGACTTTC.

DNA of the CDR3: TGCGCCAGCAGCCCGACGACAGGGCTTTACGAGCAGTACTTC. Translating gives CASSPTTGLYEQYF. V gene TRBV4-3 combines with J gene TRBJ2-7; 7 bases are a match to TRBD1. Germline V gene data show CDR1 as LGHNA and CDR2 as YSLEER. J was trimmed by 4 bases and V by 4 bases; bases with no gene match: 7. CDR3 length equals 14 residues.

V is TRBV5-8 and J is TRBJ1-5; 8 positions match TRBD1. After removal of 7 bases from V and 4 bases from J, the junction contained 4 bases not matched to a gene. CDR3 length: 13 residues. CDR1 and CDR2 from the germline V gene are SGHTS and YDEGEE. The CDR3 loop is CASGQGPNQPQHF. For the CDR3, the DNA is TGTGCCAGCGGACAGGGACCGAATCAGCCCCAGCATTTT. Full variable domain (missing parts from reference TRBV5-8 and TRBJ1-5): EAGVTQSPTHLIKTRGQQATLRCSPISGHTSVYWYQQALGLGLQFLLWYDEGEERNRGNFPPRFSGRQFPNYSSELNVNALELEDSALYLCASGQGPNQPQHFGDGTRLSIL.

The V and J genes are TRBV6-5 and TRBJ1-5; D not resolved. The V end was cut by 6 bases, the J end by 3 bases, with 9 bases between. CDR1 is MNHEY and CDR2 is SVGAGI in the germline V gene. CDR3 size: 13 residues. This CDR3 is CASRRVFNQPQHF. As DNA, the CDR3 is TGTGCCAGCAGGCGGGTTTTCAATCAGCCCCAGCATTTT.

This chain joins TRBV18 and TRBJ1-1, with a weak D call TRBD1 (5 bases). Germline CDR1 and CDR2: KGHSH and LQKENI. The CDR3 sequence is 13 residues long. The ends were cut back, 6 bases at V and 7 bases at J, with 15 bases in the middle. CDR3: CASSLERGDEAFF. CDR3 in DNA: TGTGCCAGCTCCCTGGAAAGGGGTGATGAAGCTTTCTTT.

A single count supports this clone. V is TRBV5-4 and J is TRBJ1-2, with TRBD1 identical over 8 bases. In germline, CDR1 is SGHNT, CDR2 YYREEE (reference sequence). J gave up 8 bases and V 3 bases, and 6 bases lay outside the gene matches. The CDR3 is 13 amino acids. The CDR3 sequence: CASSWDRNYGYTF. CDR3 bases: TGTGCCAGCAGCTGGGACAGGAATTACGGCTACACCTTC.

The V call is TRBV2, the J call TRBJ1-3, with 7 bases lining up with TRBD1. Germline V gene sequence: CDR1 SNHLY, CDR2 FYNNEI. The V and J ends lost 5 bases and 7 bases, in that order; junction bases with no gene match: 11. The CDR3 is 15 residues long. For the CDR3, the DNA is TGTGCCAGCAGTCAAGGGGGCGGTATTGCGAACACCATATATTTT. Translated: CASSQGGGIANTIYF.

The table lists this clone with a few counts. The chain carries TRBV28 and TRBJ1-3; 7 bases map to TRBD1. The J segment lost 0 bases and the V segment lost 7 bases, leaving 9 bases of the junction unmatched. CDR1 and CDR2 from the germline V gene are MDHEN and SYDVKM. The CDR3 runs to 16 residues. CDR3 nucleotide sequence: TGTGCCAGCACCCCCGGGACAGCCCGCTCTGGAAACACCATATATTTT. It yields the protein CASTPGTARSGNTIYF.

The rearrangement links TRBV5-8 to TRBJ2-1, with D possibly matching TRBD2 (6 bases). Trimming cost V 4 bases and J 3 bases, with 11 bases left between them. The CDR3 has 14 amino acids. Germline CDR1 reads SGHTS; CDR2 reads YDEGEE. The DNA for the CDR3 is TGTGCCAGCAGCCCGGGACTCCGCTACAATGAGCAGTTCTTC. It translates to CASSPGLRYNEQFF.

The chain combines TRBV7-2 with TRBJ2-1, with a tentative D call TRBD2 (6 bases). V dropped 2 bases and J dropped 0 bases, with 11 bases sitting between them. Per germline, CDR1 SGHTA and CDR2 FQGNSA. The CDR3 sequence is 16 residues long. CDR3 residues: CASSLLRGVSYNEQFF. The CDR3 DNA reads TGTGCCAGCAGCTTATTACGCGGGGTCTCCTACAATGAGCAGTTCTTC.

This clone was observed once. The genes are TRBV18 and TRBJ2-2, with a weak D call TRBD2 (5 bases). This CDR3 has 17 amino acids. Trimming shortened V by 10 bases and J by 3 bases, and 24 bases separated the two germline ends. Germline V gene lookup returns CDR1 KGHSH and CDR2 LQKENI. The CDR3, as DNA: TGTGCCACTTCACCTCCGGGAAGAACAACTGACACCGGGGAGCTGTTTTTT. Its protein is CATSPPGRTTDTGELFF.

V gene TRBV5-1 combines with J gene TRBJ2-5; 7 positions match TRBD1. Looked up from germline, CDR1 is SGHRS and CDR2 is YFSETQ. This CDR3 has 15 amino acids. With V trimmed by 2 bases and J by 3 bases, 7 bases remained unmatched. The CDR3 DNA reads TGCGCCAGCAGCTTCCTGACAGGGTCGGAAGAGACCCAGTACTTC. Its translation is CASSFLTGSEETQYF.

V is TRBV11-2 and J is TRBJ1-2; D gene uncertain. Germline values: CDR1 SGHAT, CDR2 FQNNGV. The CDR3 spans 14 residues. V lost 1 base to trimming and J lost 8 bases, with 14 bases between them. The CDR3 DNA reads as TGTGCCAGCAGCTTAGGGGTCATAGCATCCGGCTACACCTTC. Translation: CASSLGVIASGYTF.

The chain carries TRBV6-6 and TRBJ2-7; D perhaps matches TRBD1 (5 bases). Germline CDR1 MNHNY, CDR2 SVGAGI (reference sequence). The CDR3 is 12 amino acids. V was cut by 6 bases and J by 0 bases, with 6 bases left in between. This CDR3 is CASSRDSYEQYF. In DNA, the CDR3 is TGTGCCAGCAGCAGGGACTCCTACGAGCAGTACTTC.

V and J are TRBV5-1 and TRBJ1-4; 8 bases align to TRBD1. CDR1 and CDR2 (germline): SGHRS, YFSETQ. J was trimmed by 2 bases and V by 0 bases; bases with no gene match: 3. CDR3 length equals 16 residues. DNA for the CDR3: TGCGCCAGCAGCTTGGCGTCAGGGGGCACTAATGAAAAACTGTTTTTT. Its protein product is CASSLASGGTNEKLFF.